This T cell receptor beta chain was sequenced for a study of Ad26.COV2.S vaccination and SARS-CoV-2 variants. Treatment noted: some 20 received Ad26.COV2.S at low or high dose, single or two shots; roughly five received placebo; per-sample allocation not given. Following the first vaccine or placebo injection, samples were taken on day 63. CDR1 is MNHEY and CDR2 is SVGEGT in the germline V gene. The CDR3 has 15 amino acids. V gave up 5 bases and J gave up 6 bases; unmatched junction bases: 6. The assay was immunoSEQ multiplex PCR, and TCRdb's table has in-frame clones only and misses some. The sample comprises 300,000 to 450,000 clones, roughly 85% of which are singletons, and 2.5% to 3.5% rests with the top ten.

The specimen comprised peripheral blood, sampled in a trial of Ad26.COV2.S vaccine versus placebo. This chain joins TRBV6-2 or TRBV6-3 and TRBJ2-2, with 10 nucleotides matching TRBD1. The source is a person aged 18-60 years who received the Ad26.COV2.S COVID-19 vaccine or a placebo. CDR3 amino acids: CASSPRTGGPGELFF. The CDR3 bases are TGTGCCAGCAGTCCCAGGACAGGGGGGCCCGGGGAGCTGTTTTTT.